This T cell receptor (beta chain) was retrieved from a study of blood T cell repertoires in COVID-19. Data came from immunoSEQ multiplex PCR; TCRdb stores just in-frame clones and leaves some out. The table lists 95,000 to 150,000 clones, 79% of them singletons. V was pared by 5 bases and J by 6 bases, with 16 bases between. The CDR3 is 14 residues long. Germline V gene sequence: CDR1 KGHSH, CDR2 LQKENI. This clone was seen only once. Source material: peripheral blood. The V gene is TRBV18, the J gene TRBJ1-2, with TRBD1 as a possible D gene (6 bases). The TCR was taken from a woman aged 80 or over with acute or convalescent COVID-19. CDR3 region: CASSSNAQGDGYTF. Here the CDR3 DNA reads TGTGCCAGCTCATCAAACGCACAGGGTGATGGCTACACCTTC.